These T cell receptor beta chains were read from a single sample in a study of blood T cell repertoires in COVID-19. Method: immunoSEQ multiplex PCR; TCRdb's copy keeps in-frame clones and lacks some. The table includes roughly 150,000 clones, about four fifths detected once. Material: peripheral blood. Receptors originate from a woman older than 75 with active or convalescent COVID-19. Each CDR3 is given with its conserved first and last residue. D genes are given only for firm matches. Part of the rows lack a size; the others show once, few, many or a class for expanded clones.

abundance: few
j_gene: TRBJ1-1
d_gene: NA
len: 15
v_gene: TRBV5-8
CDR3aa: CASSLATGKNTEAFF
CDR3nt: TGTGCCAGCAGCTTGGCTACCGGGAAGAACACTGAAGCTTTCTTT

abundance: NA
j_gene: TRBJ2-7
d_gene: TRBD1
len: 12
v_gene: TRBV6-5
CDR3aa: CASRQGTYEQYF
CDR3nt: TGTGCCAGCAGACAGGGGACCTACGAGCAGTACTTC

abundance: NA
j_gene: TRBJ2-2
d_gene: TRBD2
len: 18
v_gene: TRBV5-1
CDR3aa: CASSSQLLMSGSPGELFF
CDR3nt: TGCGCCAGCAGCTCCCAACTCCTCATGAGCGGGAGCCCCGGGGAGCTGTTTTTT

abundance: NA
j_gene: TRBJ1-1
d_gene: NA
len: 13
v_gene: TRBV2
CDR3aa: CAIRGGLDTEAFF
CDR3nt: TGTGCCATTCGGGGGGGTCTGGACACTGAAGCTTTCTTT

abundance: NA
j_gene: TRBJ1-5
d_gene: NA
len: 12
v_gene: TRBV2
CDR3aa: CASRTDHQPQHF
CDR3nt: TGTGCCAGCAGGACAGACCATCAGCCCCAGCATTTT

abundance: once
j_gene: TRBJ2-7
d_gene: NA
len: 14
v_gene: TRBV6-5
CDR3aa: CASTRSSGAREQYF
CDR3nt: TGTGCCAGCACCCGCTCCTCAGGGGCGCGCGAGCAGTACTTC

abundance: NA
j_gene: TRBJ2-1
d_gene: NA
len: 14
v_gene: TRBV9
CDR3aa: CASSSEVRRDEQFF
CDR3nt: TGTGCCAGCAGCTCGGAAGTCCGTCGGGATGAGCAGTTCTTC

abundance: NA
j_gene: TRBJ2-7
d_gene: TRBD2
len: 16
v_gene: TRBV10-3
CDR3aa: CATAGQTSGSSYEQYF
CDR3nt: TGTGCCACCGCAGGCCAGACTAGCGGAAGCTCCTACGAGCAGTACTTC

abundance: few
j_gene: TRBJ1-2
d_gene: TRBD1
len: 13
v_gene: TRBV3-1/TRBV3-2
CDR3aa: CASSRDRGKGYTF
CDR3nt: TGTGCCAGCAGCCGGGACAGGGGAAAGGGCTACACCTTC

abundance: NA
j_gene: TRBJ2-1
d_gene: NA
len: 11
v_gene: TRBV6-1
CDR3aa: CASSEGQEQFF
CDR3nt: TGTGCCAGCAGTGAAGGGCAAGAGCAGTTCTTC

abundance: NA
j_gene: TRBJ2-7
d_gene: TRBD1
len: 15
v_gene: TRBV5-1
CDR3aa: CASSFQTGDNYVQYF
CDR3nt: TGCGCCAGCAGCTTCCAGACAGGGGATAATTACGTCCAGTACTTC

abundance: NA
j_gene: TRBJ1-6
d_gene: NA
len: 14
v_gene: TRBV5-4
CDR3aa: CASSLTGINSPLHF
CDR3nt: TGTGCCAGCAGCTTAACAGGAATTAATTCACCCCTCCACTTT